This T cell receptor (beta chain) was recorded in a study of control samples from healthy donors and cancer patients. The table came from immunoSEQ multiplex PCR; TCRdb's copy has only in-frame clones and leaves some out. The data contain about 94,000 clones, roughly nine tenths of them seen just once; the ten biggest clones take up roughly 3.4%. The V and J ends lost 12 bases and 7 bases respectively, with 12 bases between them. CDR3 length equals 12 residues. Germline values: CDR1 KGHDR, CDR2 SFDVKD. The sample holds a few counts of this clone. The sample was blood. The TCR originated in a woman under 30 in good health. The rearrangement uses TRBV24-1 and TRBJ1-6; D not resolved. The CDR3, as DNA: TGTGCCGCCCGTGGGCAGAATTCACCCCTCCACTTT. Protein sequence: CAARGQNSPLHF.